The 21 T cell receptor beta chains in this list originate from one sample, sequenced in a study of cytomegalovirus exposure and HLA in healthy donors (TCRdb year 2017). Library generation was performed with the immunoSEQ multiplex PCR assay. For the multiplex PCR, a mixture combining 60 forward primers for TCR Vbeta segments and 13 reverse primers for TCR Jbeta segments was used. TCRdb provides this immuneACCESS table in a form limited to in-frame rearrangements. Some clones are lacking; in checked studies, under half of them reflect an unresolved V gene, and why the rest are absent is not known. This sample lists fewer than 250,000 clones; 85% were detected once. The top ten hold around 1.4% of the sample. Sequenced: PBMCs. Every receptor here comes from a human donor in good health.

The chain uses TRBV9 and TRBJ2-7, with D possibly TRBD1 on 8 matching bases. V was shortened by 2 bases and J by 2 bases, with 14 bases between the two germline ends. The CDR3 length is 15 residues. In germline, CDR1 is SGDLS, CDR2 YYNGEE. The CDR3 sequence is CASSVRGGQAYEQYF. CDR3 DNA sequence: TGTGCCAGCAGCGTCAGGGGGGGACAGGCCTACGAGCAGTACTTC.

The V call is TRBV6-5, the J call TRBJ1-1, with a tentative D call TRBD1 (6 bases). The germline gives CDR1 MNHEY, CDR2 SVGAGI. The CDR3 has 12 residues. V was shortened by 10 bases and J by 1 base, with 10 bases between the two germline ends. The CDR3 loop is CATTQGNTEAFF. CDR3 bases: TGTGCCACCACACAGGGGAACACTGAAGCTTTCTTT.

The rearrangement uses TRBV19 and TRBJ1-4; D call uncertain. The germline gives CDR1 LNHDA, CDR2 SQIVND (reference sequence). The CDR3 contains 16 residues. V lost 2 bases to trimming and J lost 4 bases, with 14 bases between them. Written as DNA, the CDR3 is TGTGCCAGTAGTATATCGAGCAGAGGGCTTAATGAAAAACTGTTTTTT. Its protein is CASSISSRGLNEKLFF.

The chain couples TRBV4-3 to TRBJ2-3; 7 nucleotides align to TRBD2. Germline V gives CDR1 LGHNA, CDR2 YSLEER. This CDR3 is 14 amino acids long. Trimming removed 2 bases from V and 9 bases from J; junction bases left unmatched: 8. The DNA for the CDR3 is TGCGCCAGCAGCCAATCTCAGCACGGGGGGACGCAGTATTTT. It is translated as CASSQSQHGGTQYF.

The V gene is TRBV25-1, the J gene TRBJ1-1; D not certain. The V gene lost 5 bases and the J gene lost 0 bases, with 7 bases spanning the gap. Germline assignment: CDR1 MGHDK and CDR2 SYGVNS. The CDR3 totals 13 residues. The chain's CDR3 is CASSRELNTEAFF. In DNA form, the CDR3 reads TGTGCCAGCAGTAGGGAGTTGAACACTGAAGCTTTCTTT.

J is TRBJ2-1 and V is TRBV12-2; the table's TRBD2 call for D was not verified on the DNA. TRBV12-2 is a pseudogene segment. This CDR3 spans 17 amino acids. The CDR3 nucleotides read TGTGCAAGTCGCTTAGCCCCGACTAGCGTGGAGACCAATGAGCAGTTCTTC. Translated, it gives CASRLAPTSVETNEQFF.

The CDR3 protein is CASSVRAPSTLAEQYF. In nucleotides, the CDR3 is TGTGCCAGCAGCGTACGGGCTCCTAGTACCCTAGCCGAGCAGTACTTC. The V and J genes are TRBV7-3 and TRBJ2-7, with a possible D match to TRBD2 (5 bases). Germline CDR1 and CDR2: SGHTA and FQGTGA. Trimming stripped 5 bases from V and 6 bases from J, with 23 bases between. The CDR3 spans 16 residues. The whole variable domain, filled in from reference TRBV7-3 and TRBJ2-7, reads GAGVSQTPSNKVTEKGKYVELRCDPISGHTALYWYRQSLGQGPEFLIYFQGTGAADDSGLPNDRFFAVRPEGSVSTLKIQRTERGDSAVYLCASSVRAPSTLAEQYFGPGTRLTVT.

The chain joins TRBV6-1 to TRBJ1-2; no clear D gene. The CDR3 is 15 residues long. Germline V lookup: CDR1 MNHNS, CDR2 SASEGT. Deletions cut 4 bases from V and 4 bases from J, with 16 bases between. The CDR3 reads CASSGLLPGSYGYTF. CDR3 nucleotides: TGTGCCAGCAGTGGTCTCCTTCCCGGTTCCTATGGCTACACCTTC.

The chain couples TRBV4-2 to TRBJ2-3; 10 positions match TRBD2. Germline CDR1 reads LGHNA; CDR2 reads YNFKEQ. V shed 4 bases and J 4 bases; nucleotides not matched to a gene: 17. This CDR3 comprises 19 residues. The CDR3 loop reads CASSLPQPPSGRDADTQYF. For the CDR3, the DNA is TGTGCCAGCAGCCTGCCTCAGCCCCCTAGCGGGAGAGACGCAGATACGCAGTATTTT.

The chain joins TRBV27 to TRBJ1-5; D gene uncertain. This CDR3 has 15 amino acids. Trimming took off 2 bases at V and 4 bases at J, with 12 bases between the two ends. Germline CDR1 is MNHEY and CDR2 is SMNVEV (reference sequence). The CDR3 nucleotides are TGTGCCAGCAGTTTAAGCGGTAAAATGAATCAGCCCCAGCATTTT. It codes for CASSLSGKMNQPQHF.

This chain uses TRBV28 with TRBJ2-5, with 11 bases fitting TRBD2. Germline V gene data show CDR1 as MDHEN and CDR2 as SYDVKM. This CDR3 region has 15 residues. V lost 5 bases to trimming and J lost 11 bases; unmatched junction nucleotides: 13. This CDR3 is CASSPGTSGAREQYF. The DNA of the CDR3 is TGTGCCAGCAGTCCCGGGACTAGCGGCGCACGTGAGCAGTACTTC.

The chain is built from TRBV5-4 and TRBJ1-1; D is ambiguous. Germline V lookup: CDR1 SGHNT, CDR2 YYREEE (reference sequence). V lost 4 bases and J lost 1, with 11 bases in between. The length of the CDR3 is 14 residues. For the CDR3, the DNA is TGTGCCAGCAGCGTACAGATTCAGAACACTGAAGCTTTCTTT. This codes for CASSVQIQNTEAFF.

This rearrangement joins TRBV6-1 to TRBJ2-7, with 7 bases aligning to TRBD2. V gave up 5 bases and J gave up 7 bases; unmatched junction bases: 8. The CDR3 runs to 13 residues. Germline CDR1 MNHNS, CDR2 SASEGT. CDR3 sequence reads: CASSPWSAGEQYF. CDR3 nucleotide sequence: TGTGCCAGCAGTCCTTGGTCAGCGGGGGAGCAGTACTTC.

This clone showed up just once. V gene TRBV7-8 combines with J gene TRBJ2-1; tentatively, D is TRBD1 (6 bases). V was cut by 5 bases and J by 3 bases, with 17 bases left in between. The CDR3 consists of 16 residues. Germline V gene lookup returns CDR1 SGHVS and CDR2 FQNEAQ. The CDR3 nucleotides are TGTGCCAGCAGCCTGGTCCGGGACACGCTCTACAATGAGCAGTTCTTC. Its protein product is CASSLVRDTLYNEQFF.

The V gene is TRBV5-1, the J gene TRBJ1-6; D is perhaps TRBD1 (6 bases). The CDR3 is made up of 15 amino acids. Trimming left V 0 bases short and J 6 bases short, with 10 bases between. CDR1 is SGHRS and CDR2 is YFSETQ in the germline V gene. The DNA for the CDR3 is TGCGCCAGCAGCTTGGACGCAGGGGTTAATTCACCCCTCCACTTT. Protein: CASSLDAGVNSPLHF.

The chain has TRBV5-4 and TRBJ1-2; TRBD1 is a possible D gene (5 bases). The length of the CDR3 is 14 residues. Germline assignment: CDR1 SGHNT and CDR2 YYREEE (reference sequence). V lost 3 bases to trimming and J lost 8 bases, with 17 bases between them. CDR3 nucleotides: TGTGCCAGCAGCTCGGGGGTCAGGGTTGAGGGCTACACCTTC. It specifies CASSSGVRVEGYTF.

CDR3 amino acids: CASSLVTGTRVETQYF. For the CDR3, the DNA is TGTGCCAGCAGCTTAGTCACGGGTACTAGGGTGGAGACCCAGTACTTC. The V call is TRBV7-2, the J call TRBJ2-5; D possibly corresponds to TRBD2 (5 bases). The germline gives CDR1 SGHTA, CDR2 FQGNSA. The ends were cut back, 1 base at V and 5 bases at J, with 17 bases in the middle. This CDR3 is 16 amino acids long.

The chain couples TRBV5-1 to TRBJ2-1, with 7 bases matching TRBD2. V gave up 6 bases and J gave up 8 bases; unmatched junction bases: 14. The germline V gene encodes CDR1 SGHRS and CDR2 YFSETQ. The CDR3 extends over 15 amino acids. CDR3 nucleotide sequence: TGCGCCAGCACCCCTAGCGGCCAAGGAGGTCATGAGCAGTTCTTC. Its protein is CASTPSGQGGHEQFF.

V gene TRBV9 combines with J gene TRBJ2-3; TRBD2 might be the D (6 bases). Trimming cost V 5 bases and J 2 bases, with 9 bases left between them. Germline V gene data show CDR1 as SGDLS and CDR2 as YYNGEE. The CDR3 has 13 residues. CDR3 nucleotides: TGTGCCAGCAGTGGGGGGAACACAGATACGCAGTATTTT. Protein product: CASSGGNTDTQYF.

This sequence joins TRBV28 and TRBJ1-4; maybe TRBD1 (6 bases). The CDR3 runs to 15 residues. The V end was cut by 6 bases, the J end by 3 bases, with 14 bases between. CDR1 MDHEN and CDR2 SYDVKM come from the germline V gene. Here the CDR3 reads CASSAQGFANEKLFF. The CDR3 coding sequence is TGTGCCAGCAGCGCGCAGGGGTTCGCTAATGAAAAACTGTTTTTT.

This clone turned up a few times. V is TRBV4-3 and J is TRBJ2-6; D unclear. CDR3 length equals 15 residues. Germline values: CDR1 LGHNA, CDR2 YSLEER. The ends were cut back, 1 base at V and 1 base at J, with 5 bases in the middle. The CDR3: CASSQAGSGANVLTF. The CDR3 region has the DNA TGCGCCAGCAGCCAAGCCGGGTCTGGGGCCAACGTCCTGACTTTC.